The sequence of this T cell receptor (beta chain) was determined in a study of cytomegalovirus exposure and HLA in healthy donors. Broader study findings: Serostatus for CMV was the only available immune exposure information. When a later analysis compared HLA-associated TCR beta chains with equally common others, the HLA-associated chains turned out to be more clonally expanded and to have lower generation probabilities. Later analysis identified around 15,000 TCR beta sequences associated with HLA alleles, using a false discovery rate threshold of 0.05.

13 Jbeta primers and 60 Vbeta primers were used for the PCR. Profiling relied on immunoSEQ multiplex PCR, and the TCRdb table lists in-frame clones only, not all of them. Here the sample table reports approximately 120,000 clones. The CDR3 extends over 14 amino acids. After removal of 10 bases from V and 2 bases from J, the junction contained 10 bases not matched to a gene. The germline V gene encodes CDR1 SGHTA and CDR2 FQGNSA. For this clone: Its antigen is as yet unknown.

Sequencing was performed on PBMCs. This chain uses TRBV7-2 with TRBJ2-7; 8 bases agree with TRBD2. This receptor was taken from a man aged 40-49 years in good health and CMV-seronegative. The CDR3 DNA sequence: TGTGCCACCGGGGGGGGGACAAAAACCTACGAGCAGTACTTC. Its translation: CATGGGTKTYEQYF. The complete variable domain, with remaining parts taken from reference TRBV7-2 and TRBJ2-7, reads GAGVSQSPSNKVTEKGKDVELRCDPISGHTALYWYRQSLGQGLEFLIYFQGNSAPDKSGLPSDRFSAERTGGSVSTLTIQRTQQEDSAVYLCATGGGTKTYEQYFGPGTRLTVT.